A selection of T cell receptor beta chains follows, all from one sample in a study of technical replicates of blood from a few donors. The data were produced by immunoSEQ multiplex PCR, yet TCRdb's version contains in-frame clones alone and is incomplete. The sample lists around 84,000 clones, about 97% occurring once. Sequencing input: T cells isolated from PBMCs. These receptors all stem from a human donor in good health. Both conserved end residues are part of each CDR3. The order of the fields is D gene, J gene, clone size, V gene, CDR3 DNA, CDR3 protein. D genes are given only for firm matches. Clone size is shown for a subset of rows, as once, few, many or a class of expanded clone.

-	TRBJ2-5	-	TRBV28	TGTGCCAGCACGAGGGGAGGTCTGGCGGAGACCCAGTACTTC	CASTRGGLAETQYF
-	TRBJ2-3	-	TRBV4-1	TGCGCCGAAGACAGTTGGGGCACAGATACGCAGTATTTT	CAEDSWGTDTQYF
-	TRBJ1-4	-	TRBV5-4	TGTGCCAGCAGCTCCGGGAAGGGGGATGAAAAACTGTTTTTT	CASSSGKGDEKLFF
TRBD1	TRBJ2-7	-	TRBV6-1	TGTGCCAGCAGTATACCCGGGACAGGGTTCTACGAGCAGTACTTC	CASSIPGTGFYEQYF
TRBD2	TRBJ2-1	-	TRBV6-6	TGTGCCAGCAGTTTCACGGGAGGTGGGGAGCAGTTCTTC	CASSFTGGGEQFF
-	TRBJ2-7	-	TRBV5-1	TGCGCCAGCAGCTGGGGGGCGGGAGATCGGTCCTACGAGCAGTACTTC	CASSWGAGDRSYEQYF
-	TRBJ2-1	-	TRBV2	TGTGCCAGCAGGGACCGGACTGGGGTGGATGAGCAGTTCTTC	CASRDRTGVDEQFF
-	TRBJ1-6	few	TRBV6-5	TGTGCCAGCAGTTACGGCAGATACGAATCACCCCTCCACTTT	CASSYGRYESPLHF
-	TRBJ2-7	-	TRBV6-6	TGTGCCAGCAGTTACCTCGACAGCTCCTACGAGCAGTACTTC	CASSYLDSSYEQYF
TRBD1	TRBJ2-7	-	TRBV28	TGTGCCAGTGGGACAGGGGCCTACGAGCAGTACTTC	CASGTGAYEQYF
-	TRBJ2-7	-	TRBV7-9	TGTGCCAGCAGCCCTTACACTAACTACATTGAGCAGTACTTC	CASSPYTNYIEQYF
-	TRBJ2-7	-	TRBV13	TGTGCCAGCAGCTCCCCGGTTGTTTCATACGAGCAGTACTTC	CASSSPVVSYEQYF
-	TRBJ2-3	-	TRBV7-9	TGTGCCAGCAGCTTGTCCTTGGGGCTGCAGCAGTATTTT	CASSLSLGLQQYF
TRBD2	TRBJ2-1	-	TRBV29-1	TGCAGCGTTGTGACTAGCGGGAGTTGGGACTACTACAATGAGCAGTTCTTC	CSVVTSGSWDYYNEQFF
TRBD2	TRBJ2-2	once	TRBV19	TGTGCCAGTAGTCCGTCGGTGGAGCGGGGGGGCTCCGGGGAGCTGTTTTTT	CASSPSVERGGSGELFF
-	TRBJ1-1	-	TRBV5-6	TGTGCCAGCAGCTCAACAGTTTCGGAGGCGGCTTTCTTT	CASSSTVSEAAFF
TRBD1	TRBJ1-1	-	TRBV29-1	TGCAGCGCCCGGGACAGGGGGCTTGCTGAAGCTTTCTTT	CSARDRGLAEAFF
TRBD1	TRBJ1-1	-	TRBV7-9	TGTGCCAGCAGCTTCTGGACAGGGAACACTGAAGCTTTCTTT	CASSFWTGNTEAFF
-	TRBJ2-1	-	TRBV4-2	TGTGCCAGCAGCCTCCCTGGGCCTTTTGATTTTAGCTCCTACAATGAGCAGTTCTTC	CASSLPGPFDFSSYNEQFF
-	TRBJ2-7	-	TRBV6-5	TGTGCCAGCAGTTACTATGGCAACGAGCAGTACTTC	CASSYYGNEQYF
TRBD1	TRBJ1-3	-	TRBV7-9	TGTGCCAGCAGCGCCCAGGGACAGCCTAGCTCTGGAAACACCATATATTTT	CASSAQGQPSSGNTIYF
-	TRBJ2-1	-	TRBV5-4	TGTGCCAGCAGCTTCCGACATGCCAATGAGCAGTTCTTC	CASSFRHANEQFF
-	TRBJ2-7	-	TRBV27	TGTGCCAGCAGGACAATTGCAGGGCGCGAGCAGTACTTC	CASRTIAGREQYF
-	TRBJ2-7	-	TRBV9	TGTGCCAGCAGCTCCCCGGGTGGCGACGAGCAGTACTTC	CASSSPGGDEQYF
-	TRBJ1-5	once	TRBV27	TGTGCCAGCAGTTTAAGGCCTCAATCCCGGGTCAATCAGCCCCAGCATTTT	CASSLRPQSRVNQPQHF
TRBD1	TRBJ1-4	-	TRBV27	TGTGCCAGCAGGGGAGTCGGGACAGGGTCGCAGAATGAAAAACTGTTTTTT	CASRGVGTGSQNEKLFF
-	TRBJ2-5	-	TRBV9	TGTGCCAGCAGCGTAGTGGGCAGATTGGAAGAGACCCAGTACTTC	CASSVVGRLEETQYF
TRBD2	TRBJ2-7	-	TRBV28	TGTGCCAGCACCCCAAGCGGGAAAATTACCTACGAGCAGTACTTC	CASTPSGKITYEQYF
-	TRBJ2-2	-	TRBV4-1	TGCGCCAGCAGCCATTCTCCCCTGGGCGGGACGAACACCGGGGAGCTGTTTTTT	CASSHSPLGGTNTGELFF
-	TRBJ2-7	-	TRBV5-4	TGTGCCGCTGGCCCCTTTTCGGAGCAGTACTTC	CAAGPFSEQYF
TRBD1	TRBJ1-1	-	TRBV27	TGTGCCAGCAGTTTACTTACAGGGGGAATAGACACTGAAGCTTTCTTT	CASSLLTGGIDTEAFF
-	TRBJ2-2	-	TRBV4-1	TGCGCCAGCAGCGGGGGCCTCTTGAACACCGGGGAGCTGTTTTTT	CASSGGLLNTGELFF
-	TRBJ2-3	-	TRBV5-1	TGCGCCAGCAGCACACCACGGCAGGGTGGCACAGATACGCAGTATTTT	CASSTPRQGGTDTQYF
-	TRBJ2-2	-	TRBV19	TGTGCCTCTGAGGAGGGCGCCACCGGGGAGCTGTTTTTT	CASEEGATGELFF
TRBD1	TRBJ2-5	-	TRBV7-2	TGTGCCAGCAGCCGGGACAGGGGGCAAGAGACCCAGTACTTC	CASSRDRGQETQYF
-	TRBJ2-2	-	TRBV9	TGTGCCAGCACCTTTCGTCAGGGAAACACCGGGGAGCTGTTTTTT	CASTFRQGNTGELFF
-	TRBJ2-5	-	TRBV5-1	TGCGCCAGCACTGAGAAGCGAACCCCCCAAGAGACCCAGTACTTC	CASTEKRTPQETQYF
-	TRBJ2-3	-	TRBV19	TGTGCCAGTACTAATTGGGGGGGCCCTTCGGCAGATACGCAGTATTTT	CASTNWGGPSADTQYF
-	TRBJ1-5	-	TRBV5-1	TGCGCCAGCAGCTTATCGGGGGGGAAGCCCCAGCATTTT	CASSLSGGKPQHF
-	TRBJ2-1	-	TRBV14	TGTGCCAGCAGCCGGGAGCGATACAATGAGCAGTTCTTC	CASSRERYNEQFF
TRBD2	TRBJ2-1	-	TRBV7-7	TGTGCTAGCAGCATTAGCGGGGGGTTCTACAATGAGCAGTTCTTC	CASSISGGFYNEQFF
-	TRBJ2-6	once	TRBV19	TGTGCCAGTACCGACAGCCCTGGGGCCAACGTCCTGACTTTC	CASTDSPGANVLTF
-	TRBJ2-1	-	TRBV5-1	TGCGCCAGCAGCGGCGGGAACGTCGAAAGTGAGCAGTTCTTC	CASSGGNVESEQFF
TRBD1	TRBJ1-4	-	TRBV9	TGTGCCAGCAGCGTAGGGGGACAGGGTGTCGAAAAACTGTTTTTT	CASSVGGQGVEKLFF
-	TRBJ2-5	once	TRBV10-1	TGCGCCAGCAGTGGTCGGGGGTCGAAAGATCATCAGACCCAGTACTTC	CASSGRGSKDHQTQYF
TRBD1	TRBJ2-7	-	TRBV5-5	TGTGCCAGCAGGATTCGCACAGGGGGCGCGCAGTACTTC	CASRIRTGGAQYF
TRBD1	TRBJ2-7	-	TRBV4-1	TGCGCCAGCAGCCAAGAACAGGGGTCGCACGAGCAGTACTTC	CASSQEQGSHEQYF
-	TRBJ1-1	-	TRBV27	TGTGCCAGCAGTCTAGGGGGGGTGAACACTGAAGCTTTCTTT	CASSLGGVNTEAFF
-	TRBJ1-5	few	TRBV28	TGTGCCACCAATTTAGAGTCCCAGCCCCAGCATTTT	CATNLESQPQHF
-	TRBJ2-7	-	TRBV27	TGTGCCAGCAGTTCCCGGAGCTATTCCTACGAGCAGTACTTC	CASSSRSYSYEQYF
TRBD1	TRBJ1-1	once	TRBV27	TGTGCCAGTCAGTTTAGGGGGCGTGCAGGGGGTAGGACCAACACTGAAGCTTTCTTT	CASQFRGRAGGRTNTEAFF
-	TRBJ1-2	once	TRBV2	TGTGCCAGCAGCCCTGAGGGTTATGGCTACACCTTC	CASSPEGYGYTF
TRBD2	TRBJ2-7	-	TRBV2	TGTGCCAGCAGTCCCCTAGCGGGGGATAGCTCCTACGAGCAGTACTTC	CASSPLAGDSSYEQYF
-	TRBJ1-5	-	TRBV18	TGTGCCAGCTCACCGAACAGGGTGTTCAATCAGCCCCAGCATTTT	CASSPNRVFNQPQHF